This TCR beta chain was captured by sequencing in a study of regulatory T cells in long-lasting Graves disease (dated by TCRdb to the early 2020s). Regarding the study in general: Patients with newly diagnosed Graves' disease had been on antithyroid drugs for under 3 months. Persistent Graves' disease patients were compared with newly diagnosed Graves' disease patients by peripheral blood TCR sequencing and RNA sequencing. The study was conducted in China and was registered as a clinical trial. TCR sequencing covered some 13 persistent and roughly 20 newly diagnosed Graves' disease patients, around 35 samples in total.

The CDR3 covers 13 residues, taking in both the cysteine and the phenylalanine. This entry keeps only the CDR3 DNA: 39 bases, framed from base 1. The germline V gene specifies SNHLY as CDR1 and FYNNEI as CDR2. Trimming takes 8 bases from V and 0 bases from J, and the germline ends sit 10 bases apart. Interpreted using the paper, the time point label stands for: newly diagnosed GD, antithyroid drugs for less than 3 months. RNA was extracted from PBMCs in TRIzol for both TCR sequencing and RNA sequencing. The diagnosis of Graves' disease followed American Thyroid Association guidelines. The patients came from an endocrinology department in Xi'an, China. From each patient, approximately 9.9 milliliters of peripheral blood was collected into an EDTA anticoagulant tube. PBMCs were isolated by Ficoll Paque Plus density gradient separation without further T cell sorting. An Agilent 2100 Bioanalyzer and agarose gel were used to check RNA quality, and a NanoDrop 2000 was used to measure RNA concentration.

This clonotype was recorded at least ten times. The specificity of this receptor is unknown. Base qualities are missing; no much larger clone stands one base away. The library was built by means of multiplex PCR. The run used an Illumina HiSeq 4000. TCR beta libraries were built with iRepertoire HTBI primers and Arm-PCR amplification of CDR3 regions. Before sequencing, the PCR products went through gel purification. Concerning the study's data processing: Across samples, 60 to 80 TRBV and 13 to 15 TRBJ segments were identified and used for gene usage analysis of CDR3 amino acid clonotypes. COPE and FqMerger were used to merge the filtered high-quality paired reads into contigs. Contigs were aligned with BLAST to IMGT TRBV, TRBD and TRBJ reference genes, and CDR3 was defined per IMGT. Any clonotype with a frequency above 0.1% was counted as a highly expanded clone. Repertoire diversity was measured by Shannon entropy, and V-J evenness by the Gini coefficient. Clonotypes shared by more than one individual were considered public. TCRdb itself trimmed the public reads at Q25 with fastp, ran MiXCR and retained productive beta chains. Rows merge per CDR3 protein into single entries with the most common DNA and genes. The V and J calls were determined by TCRdb, not by the authors. This sample holds more than 300,000 distinct CDR3 sequences; 15% to 19% were observed only once. The biggest ten clones account for 20% to 25% of the sample.

Findings and caveats that apply to the study as a whole: Persistent disease showed preferential use of TRBV28, TRBJ1-2 and TRBJ2-5, whereas newly diagnosed disease favored TRBV20-1 and TRBJ2-1. Only the TCR beta chain was sequenced and analyzed. The authors noted that the small sample size was a limitation that may lower accuracy. A larger number of public clonotypes was shared among persistent patients (around 2,700) than among newly diagnosed patients (approximately 930). Peripheral blood alone was examined, since thyroid tissue, which constituted the primary lesion, could not be accessed. Compared with newly diagnosed patients, persistent Graves' disease patients had lower TCR Shannon entropy and fewer highly expanded clones, which suggests clonal expansion.

The receptor chain draws on TRBV2 and TRBJ1-1; perhaps TRBD1 is the D gene, with 6 bases matching. The sequence came from a female donor with Graves disease. Sequencing was performed on peripheral blood mononuclear cells (PBMCs), taken at new diagnosis, from a patient treated with antithyroid drugs. The DNA reads as follows: TGTGCCAGCGGGGGCGCCATGAACACTGAAGCTTTCTTT. This is translated as CASGGAMNTEAFF. Extended through the reference TRBV2 and TRBJ1-1 proteins, this CDR3 yields the full variable domain: EPEVTQTPSHQVTQMGQEVILRCVPISNHLYFYWYRQILGQKVEFLVSFYNNEISEKSEIFDDQFSVERPDGSNFTLKIRSTKLEDSAMYFCASGGAMNTEAFFGQGTRLTVV.